These 14 T cell receptor beta chains were sequenced from one sample in a study of regulatory T cells in long-lasting Graves disease. Through Arm-PCR of CDR3 regions and iRepertoire HTBI primers, TCR beta libraries were built. One entry per CDR3 protein results from TCRdb running MiXCR on the multiplex PCR reads. The data show hundreds of thousands of distinct CDR3 sequences, 13% seen once. Time point in this sample: newly diagnosed GD, antithyroid drugs for less than 3 months. The TCR library was made from RNA extracted from PBMCs. This sample also appeared in a second study, on T cells in Graves' hyperthyroidism and ophthalmopathy.

The source was peripheral blood mononuclear cells (PBMCs), collected at new diagnosis, from a patient treated with antithyroid drugs. The origin of the receptors is a man aged 25 to 40 with Graves disease.

V gene TRBV9 combines with J gene TRBJ2-1; D not resolved. CDR3 length: 17 amino acids. Germline CDR1 and CDR2: SGDLS and YYNGEE. The V end lost 3 bases, the J end lost 3 bases, and 19 bases lay between the germline ends. This CDR3 is CASSAYEQENYYNEQFF. For the CDR3, the DNA is TGTGCCAGCAGCGCCTATGAGCAGGAGAATTACTACAATGAGCAGTTCTTC.

This clonotype was seen ten or more times. The chain has TRBV18 and TRBJ2-7, with 13 bases identical to TRBD2. The CDR3 consists of 14 residues. V lost 8 bases, J lost 6 bases, and 7 bases stayed unmatched. Germline CDR1 KGHSH, CDR2 LQKENI. CDR3 residues: CASSPGTSGTEQYF. For the CDR3, the DNA is TGTGCCAGCAGTCCCGGGACTAGCGGGACCGAGCAGTACTTC.

The table lists this clonotype with many counts. This chain uses TRBV27 with TRBJ2-7, with D unresolved. The germline V gene encodes CDR1 MNHEY and CDR2 SMNVEV (reference sequence). This CDR3 spans 13 amino acids. V lost 6 bases and J 1 base, leaving 10 bases between the germline ends. CDR3 in amino acids: CASSRTPSYEQYF. CDR3 coding DNA: TGTGCCAGCAGCCGCACTCCTTCCTACGAGCAGTACTTC.

There are a few counts of this clonotype. The chain is built from TRBV6-2 or TRBV6-3 and TRBJ1-2; unclear D gene. Trimming took off 2 bases at V and 7 bases at J, with 14 bases between the two ends. CDR3 length equals 14 residues. The germline V gene encodes CDR1 MNHEY and CDR2 SVGEGT. CDR3: CASSYSEGGPGYTF. CDR3 nucleotides: TGTGCCAGCAGTTACAGTGAAGGCGGGCCTGGCTACACCTTC.

The chain uses TRBV24-1 and TRBJ2-7; TRBD1 is a possible D gene (6 bases). The CDR3 is made up of 15 amino acids. The germline V gene encodes CDR1 KGHDR and CDR2 SFDVKD. Trimming removed 4 bases from V and 3 bases from J, with 15 bases in between. The CDR3: CATSDQKTGLYEQYF. CDR3 DNA: TGTGCCACCAGTGACCAAAAGACAGGACTCTACGAGCAGTACTTC.

This clonotype was detected only a few times. At one end the junction does not follow the germline gene, possibly because of a read error. The V and J genes are TRBV6-5 and TRBJ2-7; tentatively, D is TRBD2 (5 bases). CDR3 length: 12 residues. Germline-derived CDR1 and CDR2 are MNHEY and SVGAGI. The CDR3 loop reads CASSSPASKSHF. For the CDR3, the DNA is TGTGCCAGCAGTTCCCCGGCTAGCAAGAGCCACTTC.

This clonotype was seen repeatedly, ten times or more. The gene calls are TRBV7-9 and TRBJ1-4; perhaps TRBD1 as D (5 bases). V lost 6 bases to trimming and J lost 6 bases, with 11 bases between them. There are 13 residues in the CDR3. Germline CDR1 SEHNR, CDR2 FQNEAQ (reference sequence). CDR3 sequence: CASRSGGDEKLFF. Written as DNA, the CDR3 is TGTGCCAGCAGATCGGGGGGGGATGAAAAACTGTTTTTT. The variable domain in full, completed from reference TRBV7-9 and TRBJ1-4, reads DTGVSQNPRHKITKRGQNVTFRCDPISEHNRLYWYRQTLGQGPEFLTYFQNEAQLEKSRLLSDRFSAERPKGSFSTLEIQRTEQGDSAMYLCASRSGGDEKLFFGSGTQLSVL.

In its sample, this clonotype was seen many times. The genes are TRBV7-9 and TRBJ2-7; the match to TRBD1 covers 7 bases. This CDR3 is 13 amino acids long. Germline V CDR1 and CDR2: SEHNR, FQNEAQ (reference sequence). The trim removed 6 bases at V and 1 base at J, leaving 3 bases unmatched. The CDR3, as DNA: TGTGCCAGCAGACCGACAGGGTCCTACGAGCAGTACTTC. Amino acid sequence: CASRPTGSYEQYF.

At least ten counts were recorded for this clonotype. CDR3 loop: CASSTLDGYTGELFF. The CDR3 DNA reads as TGTGCCAGTAGTACCTTAGACGGGTACACCGGGGAGCTGTTTTTT. V gene TRBV19 combines with J gene TRBJ2-2; D gene ambiguous. The CDR3 loop spans 15 amino acids. Per germline, CDR1 LNHDA and CDR2 SQIVND (reference sequence). Trimming cost V 4 bases and J 3 bases, with 12 bases left between them.

This clonotype was observed a handful of times. The chain uses TRBV25-1 and TRBJ1-4, with D uncertain. The CDR3 is 16 residues long. Trimming shortened V by 3 bases and J by 4 bases, and 15 bases separated the two germline ends. Germline lookup yields CDR1 MGHDK and CDR2 SYGVNS. In nucleotides, the CDR3 is TGTGCCAGCAGTGATCCTCGGGAAGGGAATAATGAAAAACTGTTTTTT. Translation gives CASSDPREGNNEKLFF.

J is TRBJ2-5 and V is TRBV9; D unclear. Trimming left V 0 bases short and J 5 bases short, with 11 bases between. CDR1 and CDR2 from the germline V gene are SGDLS and YYNGEE. The CDR3 spans 14 residues. CDR3 coding DNA: TGTGCCAGCAGCGTAGGCACGGTCGGGGAGACCCAGTACTTC. Residues: CASSVGTVGETQYF.

The table lists this clonotype with many counts. The chain recombines TRBV12-3 or TRBV12-4 with TRBJ2-3, with TRBD1 matching over 10 bases. The trim removed 4 bases at V and 4 bases at J, leaving 8 bases unmatched. This CDR3 has 16 residues. The CDR3 coding sequence is TGTGCCAGCAGTTCGGGACAGGGGATTAAGGCAGATACGCAGTATTTT. Translated: CASSSGQGIKADTQYF.

The table lists this clonotype with a few counts. V usage is TRBV5-4 and J usage is TRBJ2-1, with 8 bases lining up with TRBD1. Germline CDR1 and CDR2: SGHNT and YYREEE (reference sequence). The CDR3 is 15 residues long. The junction had 6 bases not matched to a gene; V was cut back by 1 base and J by 6 bases. The CDR3 region is CASSLSGQGTNEQFF. CDR3 DNA sequence: TGTGCCAGCAGCTTGTCCGGACAGGGTACCAATGAGCAGTTCTTC.

There are many counts of this clonotype. The chain employs TRBV7-2 and TRBJ2-1, with TRBD1 matching 7 bases. Germline CDR1 and CDR2: SGHTA and FQGNSA. V lost 5 bases, J lost 6 bases, and 4 bases stayed unmatched. The CDR3 is 13 residues long. CDR3 sequence: CASSQDRINEQFF. Written as DNA, the CDR3 is TGTGCCAGCAGCCAGGACAGGATCAATGAGCAGTTCTTC.